This TCR beta chain was recovered during a study of T cell responses to AZD1222 COVID-19 vaccine. Overall study context: Pooling covered second doses at about 4 or about 12 weeks.

Clones were sequenced by immunoSEQ multiplex PCR, and TCRdb holds only the in-frame ones, with some missing. This table has some 130,000 clones, 85% to 90% appearing once. Remarks on this clone: Its matching antigen is unknown.

Study-wide findings and caveats: Spike-specific TCR breadth and depth rose after two AZD1222 doses. Only 5 or 6 people who got AZD1222 tested seropositive at baseline. There were mostly white British donors and more females than males, and clonal diversity was possibly underestimated.

Trimming stripped 3 bases from V and 0 bases from J, with 9 bases between. Germline CDR1 and CDR2: MNHNS and SASEGT. This CDR3 region has 16 residues. The J gene is TRBJ1-6, the V gene TRBV6-1; no definite D call. Sequencing was performed on peripheral blood, taken on day 0 of AZD1222 vaccination. The source of this sequence is an adult in good health. CDR3 sequence (DNA): TGTGCCAGCAGTGAGTTCACTAGCTCCTATAATTCACCCCTCCACTTT. Amino acid sequence: CASSEFTSSYNSPLHF.